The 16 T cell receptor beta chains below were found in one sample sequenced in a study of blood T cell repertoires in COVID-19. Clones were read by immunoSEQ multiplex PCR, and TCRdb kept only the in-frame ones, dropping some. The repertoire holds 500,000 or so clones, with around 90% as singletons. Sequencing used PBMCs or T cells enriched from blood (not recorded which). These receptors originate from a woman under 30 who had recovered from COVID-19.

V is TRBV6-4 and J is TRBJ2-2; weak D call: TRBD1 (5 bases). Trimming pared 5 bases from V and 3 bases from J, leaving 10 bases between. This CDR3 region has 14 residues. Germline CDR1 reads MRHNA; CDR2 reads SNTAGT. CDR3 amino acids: CASSPQGDTGELFF. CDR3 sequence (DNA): TGTGCCAGCAGTCCTCAGGGTGACACCGGGGAGCTGTTTTTT.

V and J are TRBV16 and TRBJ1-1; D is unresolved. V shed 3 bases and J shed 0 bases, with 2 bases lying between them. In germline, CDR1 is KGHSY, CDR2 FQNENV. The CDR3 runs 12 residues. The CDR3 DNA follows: TGTGCCAGCAGCCACATGAACACTGAAGCTTTCTTT. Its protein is CASSHMNTEAFF.

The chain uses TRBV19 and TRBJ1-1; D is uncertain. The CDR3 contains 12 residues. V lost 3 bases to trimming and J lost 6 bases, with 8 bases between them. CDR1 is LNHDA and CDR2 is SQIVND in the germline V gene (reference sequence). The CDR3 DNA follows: TGTGCCAGTAGTATGCGGGTTTCTGAAGCTTTCTTT. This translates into CASSMRVSEAFF.

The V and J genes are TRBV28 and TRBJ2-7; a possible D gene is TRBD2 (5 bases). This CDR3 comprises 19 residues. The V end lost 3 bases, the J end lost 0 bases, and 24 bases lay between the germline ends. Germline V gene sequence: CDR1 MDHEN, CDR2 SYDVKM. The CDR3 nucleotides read TGTGCCAGCAGTTTTTTCCCGCAGCCTTGGACTTCCGGCTCCTACGAGCAGTACTTC. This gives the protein CASSFFPQPWTSGSYEQYF.

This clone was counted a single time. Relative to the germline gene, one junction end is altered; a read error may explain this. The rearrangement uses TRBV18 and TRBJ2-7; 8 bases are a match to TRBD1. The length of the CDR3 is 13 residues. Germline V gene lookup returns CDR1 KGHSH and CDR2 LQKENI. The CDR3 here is CASSPSAGQGLSF. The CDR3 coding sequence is TGTGCCAGCTCACCAAGTGCCGGACAGGGCTTATCATTC.

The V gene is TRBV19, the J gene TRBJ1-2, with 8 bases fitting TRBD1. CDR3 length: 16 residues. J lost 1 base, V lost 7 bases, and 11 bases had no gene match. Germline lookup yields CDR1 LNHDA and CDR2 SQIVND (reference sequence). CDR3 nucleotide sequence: TGTGCCAGTACATACCTCCCGGGACAGGATAACTATGGCTACACCTTC. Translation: CASTYLPGQDNYGYTF. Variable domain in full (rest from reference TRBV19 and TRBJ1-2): DGGITQSPKYLFRKEGQNVTLSCEQNLNHDAMYWYRQDPGQGLRLIYYSQIVNDFQKGDIAEGYSVSREKKESFPLTVTSAQKNPTAFYLCASTYLPGQDNYGYTFGSGTRLTVV.

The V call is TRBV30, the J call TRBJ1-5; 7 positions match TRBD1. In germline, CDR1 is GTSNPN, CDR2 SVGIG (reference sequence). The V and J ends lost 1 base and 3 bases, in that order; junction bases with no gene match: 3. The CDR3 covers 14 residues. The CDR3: CAWSAGQLNQPQHF. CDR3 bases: TGTGCCTGGAGTGCGGGACAGCTCAATCAGCCCCAGCATTTT.

As DNA, the CDR3 is TGCGCCAGCGCCGGGACAGTGAACACAGATACGCAGTATTTT. Translation: CASAGTVNTDTQYF. V is TRBV5-1 and J is TRBJ2-3, with 7 bases lining up with TRBD1. The CDR3 covers 14 residues. Germline loops: CDR1 SGHRS, CDR2 YFSETQ. Trimming took 7 bases from V and 2 from J; bases not matched to a gene: 7.

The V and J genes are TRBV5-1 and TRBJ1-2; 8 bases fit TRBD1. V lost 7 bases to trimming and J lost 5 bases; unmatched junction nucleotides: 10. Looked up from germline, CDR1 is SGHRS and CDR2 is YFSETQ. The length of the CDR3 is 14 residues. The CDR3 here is CASGQGGGWYGYTF. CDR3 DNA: TGCGCCAGCGGACAGGGAGGAGGGTGGTATGGCTACACCTTC.

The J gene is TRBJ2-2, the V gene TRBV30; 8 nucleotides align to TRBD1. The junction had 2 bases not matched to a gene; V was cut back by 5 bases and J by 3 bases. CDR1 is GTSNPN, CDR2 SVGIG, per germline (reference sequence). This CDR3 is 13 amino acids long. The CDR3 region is CAWQQGDTGELFF. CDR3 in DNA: TGTGCCTGGCAACAGGGGGACACCGGGGAGCTGTTTTTT.

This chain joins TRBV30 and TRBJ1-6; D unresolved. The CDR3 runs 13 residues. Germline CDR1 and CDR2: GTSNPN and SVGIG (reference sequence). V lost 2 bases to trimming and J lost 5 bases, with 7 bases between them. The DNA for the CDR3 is TGTGCCTGGAGTACAGAAAATAATTCACCCCTCCACTTT. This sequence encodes CAWSTENNSPLHF.

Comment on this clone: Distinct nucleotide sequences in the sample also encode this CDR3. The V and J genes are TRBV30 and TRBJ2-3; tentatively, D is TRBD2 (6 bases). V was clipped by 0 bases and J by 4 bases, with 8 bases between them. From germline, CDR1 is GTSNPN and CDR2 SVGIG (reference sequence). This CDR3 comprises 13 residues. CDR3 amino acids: CAWSVRGADTQYF. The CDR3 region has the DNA TGTGCCTGGAGTGTTCGCGGGGCAGATACGCAGTATTTT.

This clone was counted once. The CDR3 loop is CASSPSTRTGELFF. CDR3 nucleotide sequence: TGTGCCAGCAGCCCGTCTACCCGCACCGGGGAGCTGTTTTTT. The chain has TRBV11-3 and TRBJ2-2; no reliable D call. CDR1 and CDR2 from the germline V gene are SGHNT and YENEEA. V gave up 5 bases and J gave up 4 bases, with 11 bases separating them. The CDR3 sequence is 14 residues long.

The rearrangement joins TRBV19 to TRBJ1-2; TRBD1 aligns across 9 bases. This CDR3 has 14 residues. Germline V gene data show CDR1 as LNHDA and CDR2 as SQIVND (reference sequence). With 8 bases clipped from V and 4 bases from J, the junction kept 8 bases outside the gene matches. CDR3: CASSEQGAGYGYTF. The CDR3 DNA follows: TGTGCCAGTTCGGAACAGGGGGCAGGCTATGGCTACACCTTC.

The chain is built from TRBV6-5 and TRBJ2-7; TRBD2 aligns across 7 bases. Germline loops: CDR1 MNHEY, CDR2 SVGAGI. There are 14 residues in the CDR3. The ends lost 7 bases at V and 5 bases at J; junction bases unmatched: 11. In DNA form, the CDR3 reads TGTGCCAGCACCCCGGGGGGTAATATGGACGAGCAGTACTTC. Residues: CASTPGGNMDEQYF.

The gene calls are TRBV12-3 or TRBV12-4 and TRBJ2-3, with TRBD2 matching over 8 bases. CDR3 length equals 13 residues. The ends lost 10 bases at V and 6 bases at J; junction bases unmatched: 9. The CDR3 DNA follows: TGTGCCACATCGGGGGGGCGGCGGGATACGCAGTATTTT. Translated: CATSGGRRDTQYF.